These 24 T cell receptor beta chains were all obtained from the same sample, sequenced in a study of T-cell reconstitution after alpha-beta-depleted transplantation in children. Construction of the TCRbeta library involved unique molecular identifiers. TCRdb itself ran the PCR reads through MiXCR, one entry per CDR3 protein. The repertoire holds approximately 500,000 distinct CDR3 sequences, with about a quarter as singletons. Source: PBMCs, taken before TCRalphabeta/CD19-depleted stem cell transplant. The receptor set was obtained from a boy younger than two with Wiskott-Aldrich syndrome, due to receive a stem cell transplant.

V and J are TRBV27 and TRBJ2-4; 7 nucleotides align to TRBD1. This CDR3 contains 15 residues. Per germline, CDR1 MNHEY and CDR2 SMNVEV (reference sequence). J lost 7 bases, V lost 4 bases, and 10 bases had no gene match. This chain's CDR3 is CASSSRGGSGNIQYF. The DNA for the CDR3 is TGTGCCAGCAGTTCCCGAGGGGGCTCCGGGAACATTCAGTACTTC.

The genes are TRBV5-1 and TRBJ2-7; 10 bases are shared with TRBD2. CDR1 is SGHRS, CDR2 YFSETQ, per germline. CDR3 length: 18 residues. With V trimmed by 1 base and J by 2 bases, 12 bases remained unmatched. The CDR3 loop reads CASSLPSGRAFRTYEQYF. The DNA for the CDR3 is TGCGCCAGCAGCTTGCCCAGCGGGAGGGCCTTTAGGACCTACGAGCAGTACTTC.

This clonotype was counted only a few times. The chain carries TRBV2 and TRBJ2-5; D gene uncertain. V shed 9 bases and J shed 4 bases, with 15 bases lying between them. Germline lookup yields CDR1 SNHLY and CDR2 FYNNEI. CDR3 length equals 13 residues. CDR3 DNA sequence: TGTGCCAGAAGGCCCCGGACGGGAGAGACCCAGTACTTC. Translation gives CARRPRTGETQYF. Looking up the rest from reference TRBV2 and TRBJ2-5 gives the full variable domain: EPEVTQTPSHQVTQMGQEVILRCVPISNHLYFYWYRQILGQKVEFLVSFYNNEISEKSEIFDDQFSVERPDGSNFTLKIRSTKLEDSAMYFCARRPRTGETQYFGPGTRLLVL.

This clonotype was seen a few times. At one of its ends the junction is not consistent with the germline gene, which may arise from a read error. The V call is TRBV2, the J call TRBJ2-5; D might be TRBD2 (5 bases). The CDR3 is made up of 11 amino acids. CDR1 is SNHLY and CDR2 is FYNNEI in the germline V gene. The CDR3 nucleotides are TGTGCCAGCAGTGAAGGGACTGCGCAGTCCTTC. Translating it yields CASSEGTAQSF.

The CDR3 spells CAISVGLQETQYF. The DNA for the CDR3 is TGTGCCATCAGTGTCGGGCTCCAAGAGACCCAGTACTTC. The chain has TRBV10-3 and TRBJ2-5; D not certain. In germline, CDR1 is ENHRY, CDR2 SYGVKD. V gave up 4 bases and J gave up 1 base, with 7 bases separating them. This CDR3 contains 13 residues.

The chain recombines TRBV5-1 with TRBJ2-3; D remains unclear. V was shortened by 0 bases and J by 2 bases, with 13 bases between the two germline ends. The length of the CDR3 is 16 residues. CDR1 is SGHRS and CDR2 is YFSETQ in the germline V gene. The CDR3 loop reads CASSLGAPPHTDTQYF. The CDR3 nucleotides read TGCGCCAGCAGCTTGGGAGCCCCGCCGCACACAGATACGCAGTATTTT.

V gene TRBV12-3 or TRBV12-4 combines with J gene TRBJ2-1; tentatively, D is TRBD1 (6 bases). V dropped 3 bases and J dropped 12 bases, with 15 bases sitting between them. The CDR3 loop spans 13 amino acids. The CDR3 coding sequence is TGTGCCAGCAGTTTCTCGGGGACAATCGGGCAGTTCTTC. It encodes CASSFSGTIGQFF.

The V call is TRBV7-9, the J call TRBJ2-3, with D hard to call. V lost 2 bases and J lost 6, with 12 bases in between. The CDR3 is 14 residues long. Per germline, CDR1 SEHNR and CDR2 FQNEAQ (reference sequence). This CDR3 is CASSLTASQDTQYF. In DNA, the CDR3 is TGTGCCAGCAGCTTAACGGCCTCCCAGGATACGCAGTATTTT. The entire variable domain, with the rest obtained from reference TRBV7-9 and TRBJ2-3, is as follows: DTGVSQNPRHKITKRGQNVTFRCDPISEHNRLYWYRQTLGQGPEFLTYFQNEAQLEKSRLLSDRFSAERPKGSFSTLEIQRTEQGDSAMYLCASSLTASQDTQYFGPGTRLTVL.

The rearrangement links TRBV7-6 to TRBJ2-7; 9 bases agree with TRBD1. The CDR3 loop spans 16 amino acids. The trim removed 1 base at V and 2 bases at J, leaving 6 bases unmatched. Germline V gene data show CDR1 as SGHVS and CDR2 as FNYEAQ. Written as DNA, the CDR3 is TGTGCCAGCAGCTTAGTTCCGACAGGGGGAACCTACGAGCAGTACTTC. Encoded protein: CASSLVPTGGTYEQYF.

This clonotype was picked up a small number of times. The chain links TRBV28 to TRBJ2-7; TRBD1 agrees at 9 bases. The junction had 6 bases not matched to a gene; V was cut back by 6 bases and J by 3 bases. This CDR3 has 14 amino acids. Germline assignment: CDR1 MDHEN and CDR2 SYDVKM. DNA of the CDR3: TGTGCCAGCAGGGAAACAGGGGGCAGCTACGAGCAGTACTTC. Amino acid sequence: CASRETGGSYEQYF. The full variable domain, its missing parts supplied by reference TRBV28 and TRBJ2-7, is DVKVTQSSRYLVKRTGEKVFLECVQDMDHENMFWYRQDPGLGLRLIYFSYDVKMKEKGDIPEGYSVSREKKERFSLILESASTNQTSMYLCASRETGGSYEQYFGPGTRLTVT.

Comments on this clonotype: At one boundary the junction diverges from the germline segment, which might be a read error. The chain is built from TRBV10-3 and TRBJ1-1; 8 nucleotides agree with TRBD1. Germline V gene data show CDR1 as ENHRY and CDR2 as SYGVKD. The CDR3 consists of 12 residues. In DNA, the CDR3 is TGTGCCATCAGTGAAGGACAGGGACAAAATTATTTT. It codes for CAISEGQGQNYF.

This rearrangement joins TRBV15 to TRBJ2-1; tentatively, D is TRBD2 (5 bases). The V gene lost 0 bases and the J gene lost 5 bases, with 11 bases spanning the gap. Per the germline V gene, CDR1 is LNHNV and CDR2 is YYDKDF (reference sequence). This CDR3 has 15 residues. CDR3 in amino acids: CATSRDRAGNNEQFF. The CDR3 DNA sequence: TGTGCCACCAGCAGAGATCGGGCGGGTAACAATGAGCAGTTCTTC.

This chain links TRBV10-3 with TRBJ2-1; 10 bases are a match to TRBD2. The ends lost 2 bases at V and 7 bases at J; junction bases unmatched: 11. The germline V gene encodes CDR1 ENHRY and CDR2 SYGVKD. The CDR3 is made up of 17 amino acids. Written as DNA, the CDR3 is TGTGCCATCAGTGAGCCCCAGCGGGAGGGCCTTAAGAATGAGCAGTTCTTC. This translates into CAISEPQREGLKNEQFF.

This clonotype was counted between two and nine times. The rearrangement uses TRBV5-1 and TRBJ1-2; D is ambiguous. From germline, CDR1 is SGHRS and CDR2 YFSETQ. The CDR3 has 13 residues. Trimming cost V 4 bases and J 2 bases, with 9 bases left between them. The CDR3 protein is CASSHGWNYGYTF. In nucleotides, the CDR3 is TGCGCCAGCAGCCATGGATGGAACTATGGCTACACCTTC.

The chain recombines TRBV4-1 with TRBJ2-2, with 7 bases matching TRBD2. CDR1 is MGHRA, CDR2 YSYEKL, per germline. V trimming: 1 base; J trimming: 7 bases; junction bases outside the gene matches: 6. CDR3 length: 15 amino acids. DNA of the CDR3: TGCGCCAGCAGCCAAGTGGTCCTAGCGGTCGGGGAGCTGTTTTTT. It specifies CASSQVVLAVGELFF.

V gene TRBV12-3 or TRBV12-4 combines with J gene TRBJ2-5, with D maybe TRBD2 (5 bases). The CDR3 loop spans 12 amino acids. V lost 7 bases, J lost 2 bases, and 8 bases lay in between. DNA of the CDR3: TGTGCCAGCAAGCGGTTTCAAGAGACCCAGTACTTC. Protein product: CASKRFQETQYF.

In this sample, this clonotype turned up many times. V usage is TRBV5-1 and J usage is TRBJ2-5; perhaps TRBD2 as D (5 bases). Trimming took 0 bases from V and 2 from J, leaving 8 bases between them. Germline-derived CDR1 and CDR2 are SGHRS and YFSETQ. The CDR3 length is 14 residues. CDR3 sequence: CASSLGRGQETQYF. The CDR3 DNA follows: TGCGCCAGCAGCTTGGGTCGGGGACAAGAGACCCAGTACTTC.

The CDR3 protein is CSAGIGTSNEQYF. Here the CDR3 DNA reads TGCAGTGCTGGGATAGGGACTTCCAACGAGCAGTACTTC. The rearrangement uses TRBV20-1 and TRBJ2-7; D is possibly TRBD2 (6 bases). Germline CDR1 is DFQATT and CDR2 is SNEGSKA (reference sequence). With 5 bases removed from V and 5 bases from J, the gap between germline ends came to 16 bases. The CDR3 totals 13 residues.

The chain couples TRBV15 to TRBJ1-1; the D is unclear. The germline V gene has CDR1 LNHNV and CDR2 YYDKDF (reference sequence). V dropped 0 bases and J dropped 1 base, with 9 bases sitting between them. The CDR3 loop spans 15 amino acids. The CDR3 bases are TGTGCCACCAGCAGAGACGAGGGATGGAACACTGAAGCTTTCTTT. Translated: CATSRDEGWNTEAFF.

This rearrangement joins TRBV15 to TRBJ2-5; D not certain. The germline CDR1 and CDR2 sequences are LNHNV and YYDKDF (reference sequence). This CDR3 comprises 14 residues. V lost 0 bases and J 1 base, leaving 6 bases between the germline ends. The DNA of the CDR3 is TGTGCCACCAGCAGAGACTCCTTCCAAGAGACCCAGTACTTC. Its protein is CATSRDSFQETQYF.

The chain links TRBV20-1 to TRBJ2-1, with TRBD2 matching 7 bases. Per germline, CDR1 DFQATT and CDR2 SNEGSKA (reference sequence). The CDR3 has 13 residues. The ends lost 3 bases at V and 3 bases at J; junction bases unmatched: 2. In DNA, the CDR3 is TGCAGTGCTAGCGAGCGGGGCTACAATGAGCAGTTCTTC. Translation gives CSASERGYNEQFF.

The chain joins TRBV7-2 to TRBJ2-5; D possibly matches TRBD1 or TRBD2 (5 bases each). The germline CDR1 and CDR2 sequences are SGHTA and FQGNSA. V was trimmed by 2 bases and J by 5 bases, leaving 12 bases between them. The CDR3 is made up of 14 amino acids. The CDR3 here is CASSLNGGSETQYF. Here the CDR3 DNA reads TGTGCCAGCAGCTTAAATGGGGGTTCGGAGACCCAGTACTTC.

This chain uses TRBV28 with TRBJ2-2, with D perhaps TRBD2 (5 bases). Per the germline V gene, CDR1 is MDHEN and CDR2 is SYDVKM. The V end was cut by 4 bases, the J end by 5 bases, with 8 bases between. This CDR3 has 13 amino acids. For the CDR3, the DNA is TGTGCCAGCAGTTCGCCGGGGACCGGGGAGCTGTTTTTT. This sequence encodes CASSSPGTGELFF. Filled out from reference TRBV28 and TRBJ2-2, the complete variable domain reads DVKVTQSSRYLVKRTGEKVFLECVQDMDHENMFWYRQDPGLGLRLIYFSYDVKMKEKGDIPEGYSVSREKKERFSLILESASTNQTSMYLCASSSPGTGELFFGEGSRLTVL.

On this clonotype itself: Possible read error: a much larger clone is one base away. CDR3 DNA sequence: TGCGCCAGCAGCAAGGGACAGGGGAAAGAGACCCAGTACTTC. Its protein is CASSKGQGKETQYF. The chain carries TRBV5-1 and TRBJ2-5; 10 positions match TRBD1. The germline V gene encodes CDR1 SGHRS and CDR2 YFSETQ. Trimming at V came to 4 bases and at J to 3 bases, leaving 3 bases not matched to a gene. This CDR3 region has 14 residues.